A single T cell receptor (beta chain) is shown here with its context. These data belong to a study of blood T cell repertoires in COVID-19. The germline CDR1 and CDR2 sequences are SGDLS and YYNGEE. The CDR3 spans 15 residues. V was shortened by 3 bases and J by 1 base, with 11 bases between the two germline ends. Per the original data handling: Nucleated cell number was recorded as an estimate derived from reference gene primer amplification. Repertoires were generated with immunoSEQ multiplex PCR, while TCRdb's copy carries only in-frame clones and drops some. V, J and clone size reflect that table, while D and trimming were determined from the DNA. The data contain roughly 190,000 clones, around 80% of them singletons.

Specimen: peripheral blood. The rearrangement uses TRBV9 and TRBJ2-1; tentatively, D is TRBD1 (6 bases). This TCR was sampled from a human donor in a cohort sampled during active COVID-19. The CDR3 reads CASSDNRVSYNEQFF. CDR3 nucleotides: TGTGCCAGCAGCGACAACAGGGTTTCCTACAATGAGCAGTTCTTC. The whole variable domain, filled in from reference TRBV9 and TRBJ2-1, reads DSGVTQTPKHLITATGQRVTLRCSPRSGDLSVYWYQQSLDQGLQFLIQYYNGEERAKGNILERFSAQQFPDLHSELNLSSLELGDSALYFCASSDNRVSYNEQFFGPGTRLTVL.